Following are 19 T cell receptor beta chains from one sample sequenced in a study of blood T cell repertoires in COVID-19. Profiling relied on immunoSEQ multiplex PCR, and the TCRdb table lists in-frame clones only, not all of them. This sample has hundreds of thousands of clones, with around 84% found just once. The sequenced sample consisted of peripheral blood. All receptors come from a woman older than 75 with active or convalescent COVID-19.

This clone was detected only once. The chain couples TRBV7-3 to TRBJ1-6, with TRBD1 as a possible D gene (6 bases). Trimming stripped 5 bases from V and 9 bases from J, with 17 bases between. This CDR3 contains 15 residues. Germline V gene data show CDR1 as SGHTA and CDR2 as FQGTGA. CDR3 sequence (DNA): TGTGCCAGCAGCATCTCTACAGGGTTGGGTTCACCCCTCCACTTT. Translation: CASSISTGLGSPLHF.

V is TRBV7-2 and J is TRBJ2-2; D not resolved. This CDR3 is 14 amino acids long. The ends were cut back, 2 bases at V and 4 bases at J, with 8 bases in the middle. CDR1 is SGHTA and CDR2 is FQGNSA in the germline V gene. The CDR3 reads CASSLQTATGELFF. DNA of the CDR3: TGTGCCAGCAGCTTACAGACTGCCACCGGGGAGCTGTTTTTT. Using reference TRBV7-2 and TRBJ2-2 for the parts outside the CDR3, the full variable domain is GAGVSQSPSNKVTEKGKDVELRCDPISGHTALYWYRQSLGQGLEFLIYFQGNSAPDKSGLPSDRFSAERTGGSVSTLTIQRTQQEDSAVYLCASSLQTATGELFFGEGSRLTVL.

The genes are TRBV6-5 and TRBJ2-7, with 7 bases aligning to TRBD2. Losses at the gene ends were 6 bases for V and 6 bases for J; bases not matched to a gene: 11. CDR3 length equals 14 residues. Germline V gene data show CDR1 as MNHEY and CDR2 as SVGAGI. Here the CDR3 DNA reads TGTGCCAGCAGGCCTCGTGGGGGAGGGGCCGAGCAGTACTTC. This sequence encodes CASRPRGGGAEQYF.

The chain links TRBV6-6 to TRBJ2-1, with TRBD1 matching 7 bases. From germline, CDR1 is MNHNY and CDR2 SVGAGI (reference sequence). With V trimmed by 5 bases and J by 4 bases, 11 bases remained unmatched. The CDR3 spans 16 residues. This CDR3 is CASSKLLGQDYNEQFF. The CDR3 bases are TGTGCCAGCAGTAAACTCCTCGGACAGGATTACAATGAGCAGTTCTTC.

The genes are TRBV7-2 and TRBJ1-5; 11 bases match TRBD1. This CDR3 comprises 16 residues. Germline values: CDR1 SGHTA, CDR2 FQGNSA. J was trimmed by 6 bases and V by 1 base; bases with no gene match: 5. CDR3 in amino acids: CASSLGGGQGAQPQHF. CDR3 nucleotides: TGTGCCAGCAGCTTAGGGGGTGGACAGGGGGCTCAGCCCCAGCATTTT.

In this sample, this clone turned up once. J is TRBJ1-2 and V is TRBV28; D call uncertain. V shed 10 bases and J shed 3 bases, with 12 bases lying between them. Germline V gene sequence: CDR1 MDHEN, CDR2 SYDVKM. CDR3 length: 12 residues. DNA of the CDR3: TGTGCCACCCGTCCGAGGGACTATGGCTACACCTTC. Translated: CATRPRDYGYTF.

This sequence joins TRBV11-2 and TRBJ2-5, with 10 bases identical to TRBD1. Trimming cost V 5 bases and J 4 bases; bases outside gene matches: 10. This CDR3 comprises 16 residues. Germline V gene data show CDR1 as SGHAT and CDR2 as FQNNGV. CDR3 DNA: TGTGCCAGCAGCCTAGGGACAGGGGCAATTTTAGAGACCCAGTACTTC. This encodes CASSLGTGAILETQYF.

The CDR3 is CASRRLVRGTDTQYF. The CDR3 DNA reads as TGTGCCAGCAGACGACTGGTTCGGGGCACAGATACGCAGTATTTT. The chain is built from TRBV2 and TRBJ2-3; D call uncertain. Trimming removed 6 bases from V and 1 base from J, with 14 bases in between. CDR1 is SNHLY and CDR2 is FYNNEI in the germline V gene. The length of the CDR3 is 15 residues.

This clone was counted a single time. V and J are TRBV6-1 and TRBJ1-5; D remains unclear. Trimming shortened V by 3 bases and J by 1 base, and 4 bases separated the two germline ends. The CDR3 extends over 13 amino acids. Germline V CDR1 and CDR2: MNHNS, SASEGT. The CDR3 loop reads CASSEGSNQPQHF. CDR3 coding DNA: TGTGCCAGCAGTGAGGGCAGCAATCAGCCCCAGCATTTT.

V usage is TRBV7-9 and J usage is TRBJ1-5, with no clear D. V shed 2 bases and J shed 0 bases, with 17 bases lying between them. CDR1 and CDR2 (germline): SEHNR, FQNEAQ (reference sequence). This CDR3 is 18 amino acids long. CDR3 nucleotides: TGTGCCAGCAGCTTACCTCCTCCTGACGGGAATAGCAATCAGCCCCAGCATTTT. Translation: CASSLPPPDGNSNQPQHF.

J is TRBJ2-7 and V is TRBV5-1; 10 bases match TRBD1. Germline V lookup: CDR1 SGHRS, CDR2 YFSETQ. V was clipped by 3 bases and J by 2 bases; unmatched bases: 5. CDR3 length: 15 residues. The DNA for the CDR3 is TGCGCCAGCAGCTCCCCCGGGACAGGGGCCTACGAGCAGTACTTC. Translation: CASSSPGTGAYEQYF.

This clone has only one observation. The CDR3 DNA follows: TGCGCCAGCAGCCAGACGGACTATAGGTACGAGCAGTACTTC. Translation: CASSQTDYRYEQYF. The chain combines TRBV4-1 with TRBJ2-7; possibly TRBD2 for D (6 bases). This CDR3 is 14 amino acids long. Germline lookup yields CDR1 MGHRA and CDR2 YSYEKL. V lost 3 bases, J lost 4 bases, and 13 bases lay in between.

CDR3 amino acids: CASSLDAENNQPQHF. CDR3 in DNA: TGCGCCAGCAGCTTGGATGCGGAAAACAATCAGCCCCAGCATTTT. The chain combines TRBV5-1 with TRBJ1-5; D is ambiguous. Germline CDR1 SGHRS, CDR2 YFSETQ. There are 15 residues in the CDR3. V was cut by 0 bases and J by 3 bases, with 10 bases left in between.

V is TRBV5-1 and J is TRBJ1-2; the match to TRBD1 covers 8 bases. V shed 0 bases and J 6 bases; nucleotides not matched to a gene: 10. CDR3 length: 16 amino acids. The germline gives CDR1 SGHRS, CDR2 YFSETQ. In DNA form, the CDR3 reads TGCGCCAGCAGCTTGGTGGCAGGGGGCGCATCTAATGGCTACACCTTC. Translating it yields CASSLVAGGASNGYTF.

V and J are TRBV6-6 and TRBJ1-1; D unresolved. CDR1 is MNHNY and CDR2 is SVGAGI in the germline V gene (reference sequence). The CDR3 consists of 12 residues. With 10 bases removed from V and 1 base from J, the gap between germline ends came to 10 bases. CDR3: CAIHSGNTEAFF. DNA for the CDR3: TGTGCCATCCATTCGGGGAACACTGAAGCTTTCTTT.

The CDR3 DNA reads TGTGCCAGCGGGCGGGATGAGGCTAACTATGGCTACACCTTC. This translates into CASGRDEANYGYTF. The rearrangement joins TRBV28 to TRBJ1-2, with D unresolved. V was cut by 8 bases and J by 0 bases, with 13 bases left in between. CDR3 length: 14 amino acids. Germline V lookup: CDR1 MDHEN, CDR2 SYDVKM.

The chain employs TRBV27 and TRBJ2-5; D gene uncertain. There are 14 residues in the CDR3. The V end was cut by 2 bases, the J end by 4 bases, with 11 bases between. Germline assignment: CDR1 MNHEY and CDR2 SMNVEV (reference sequence). CDR3 residues: CASSLRQVPETQYF. CDR3 DNA: TGTGCCAGCAGTTTAAGGCAGGTTCCAGAGACCCAGTACTTC.

This rearrangement joins TRBV5-6 to TRBJ1-3; 8 nucleotides agree with TRBD1. Trimming at V came to 4 bases and at J to 3 bases, leaving 3 bases not matched to a gene. The CDR3 has 14 residues. CDR1 and CDR2 from the germline V gene are SGHDT and YYEEEE. CDR3 protein: CASSEDRVGNTIYF. The DNA of the CDR3 is TGTGCCAGCAGCGAGGACAGGGTTGGAAACACCATATATTTT.

V gene TRBV23-1 combines with J gene TRBJ2-7; D possibly corresponds to TRBD1 (6 bases). TRBV23-1 is annotated as an ORF whose role is uncertain. Trimming pared 6 bases from V and 0 bases from J, leaving 15 bases between. The CDR3 totals 15 residues. For the CDR3, the DNA is TGCGCCAGCAGGCCCTGGACAGCAGCCTCCTACGAGCAGTACTTC. This gives the protein CASRPWTAASYEQYF.